This TCR beta chain was profiled in a study of T cell responses to AZD1222 COVID-19 vaccine. The assay was immunoSEQ multiplex PCR, and TCRdb's table has in-frame clones only and misses some. The table shows more than 95,000 clones, with 92% occurring only once. Trimming shortened V by 6 bases and J by 0 bases, and 12 bases separated the two germline ends. The V gene's germline CDR1 is MNHEY and CDR2 SVGAGI. The CDR3 sequence is 15 residues long. The specimen was peripheral blood, collected 28 days after the second AZD1222 dose. The TCR originated in an adult who received the AZD1222 COVID-19 vaccine. The V call is TRBV6-5, the J call TRBJ2-1; D is perhaps TRBD1 (6 bases). DNA for the CDR3: TGTGCCAGCAGCTCCGGACAGAGCTCCTACAATGAGCAGTTCTTC. Its protein product is CASSSGQSSYNEQFF.